This TCR beta chain originates from a study of shared clonotypes between healthy human individuals. As for the study in general: Researchers drew samples from two women and a few men aged 18 to 49.

The data were produced by immunoSEQ multiplex PCR, yet TCRdb's version contains in-frame clones alone and is incomplete. The sample includes 400,000 or so clones, 90% to 97% of them seen just once. Turning to this clone: Its specificity is not known.

The CDR3 has 17 residues. The germline CDR1 and CDR2 sequences are SGHKS and YYEKEE (reference sequence). J gave up 5 bases and V 3 bases, and 13 bases lay outside the gene matches. General study findings and limits: Depth of sequencing was expected to influence donor clonotype sharing.

This sequence originates from a man aged 25 to 40 in good health. This chain joins TRBV5-5 and TRBJ2-5; 10 nucleotides match TRBD1. The specimen was memory CD8+ T cells sorted from blood. Subset specified: CD45RO+ cells pooled with CCR7-negative TemRA cells. The CDR3: CASSSYPDRGGTETQYF. CDR3 bases: TGTGCCAGCAGCTCCTACCCGGACAGGGGGGGGACGGAGACCCAGTACTTC.